The 27 T cell receptor beta chains below all came from one sample that was sequenced in a study of blood T cell repertoires in COVID-19. Some clones are missing from TCRdb's copy, which holds only in-frame ones; the method was immunoSEQ multiplex PCR. The profile shows 180,000 or so clones, around 83% of them singletons. Sequencing was done on a sample of PBMCs or T cells enriched from blood (not recorded which). These receptors were obtained from a woman aged 45-65 years in a cohort exposed to, infected with or recovered from COVID-19 (not recorded which).

On this clone itself: Other DNA sequences in this sample translate to the same CDR3. The V and J genes are TRBV15 and TRBJ2-1; 14 bases are a match to TRBD2. With V trimmed by 6 bases and J by 5 bases, 3 bases remained unmatched. The V gene's germline CDR1 is LNHNV and CDR2 YYDKDF (reference sequence). CDR3 length: 15 amino acids. The CDR3 spells CATRPGLAGDNEQFF. In DNA, the CDR3 is TGTGCCACCAGGCCGGGACTAGCGGGGGACAATGAGCAGTTCTTC.

The chain is built from TRBV5-1 and TRBJ1-2, with 9 bases lining up with TRBD1. V lost 0 bases and J lost 3; bases outside the gene matches: 0. The CDR3 is 14 amino acids. Germline V gene lookup returns CDR1 SGHRS and CDR2 YFSETQ. Here the CDR3 DNA reads TGCGCCAGCAGCTTGGGGGACAGGGACTATGGCTACACCTTC. Its protein is CASSLGDRDYGYTF.

CDR3 sequence: CASTGGVGDQPQHF. The CDR3 DNA follows: TGTGCCAGCACCGGGGGGGTCGGGGACCAGCCCCAGCATTTT. The chain uses TRBV28 and TRBJ1-5; D possibly corresponds to TRBD1 (5 bases). The V end lost 7 bases, the J end lost 7 bases, and 17 bases lay between the germline ends. The CDR3 sequence is 14 residues long. Germline V lookup: CDR1 MDHEN, CDR2 SYDVKM.

This sequence joins TRBV7-8 and TRBJ2-1, with a weak D call TRBD2 (5 bases). V lost 4 bases to trimming and J lost 16 bases, with 23 bases between them. The germline gives CDR1 SGHVS, CDR2 FQNEAQ. The CDR3 is 14 amino acids. The CDR3, as DNA: TGTGCCAGCAGCTCATCACCACAGATAGCGAAGGAATTCTTC. Translating gives CASSSSPQIAKEFF.

The chain carries TRBV7-9 and TRBJ2-2, with D possibly being TRBD1 (6 bases). The CDR3 extends over 13 amino acids. Germline CDR1 and CDR2: SEHNR and FQNEAQ (reference sequence). Trimming shortened V by 5 bases and J by 8 bases, and 12 bases separated the two germline ends. In DNA, the CDR3 is TGTGCCAGCAGCCCACAGGGTACTGGGGAGCTGTTTTTT. It yields the protein CASSPQGTGELFF.

The chain couples TRBV7-2 to TRBJ2-1, with 9 bases that match TRBD2. Trimming cost V 5 bases and J 6 bases; bases outside gene matches: 14. The germline CDR1 and CDR2 sequences are SGHTA and FQGNSA. The CDR3 loop spans 17 amino acids. CDR3 nucleotide sequence: TGTGCCAGCAGCCCGATAGGCCCAGCGGGGGGCACCAATGAGCAGTTCTTC. Translated, it gives CASSPIGPAGGTNEQFF. Full variable domain (remainder filled in from reference TRBV7-2 and TRBJ2-1): GAGVSQSPSNKVTEKGKDVELRCDPISGHTALYWYRQSLGQGLEFLIYFQGNSAPDKSGLPSDRFSAERTGGSVSTLTIQRTQQEDSAVYLCASSPIGPAGGTNEQFFGPGTRLTVL.

V usage is TRBV5-5 and J usage is TRBJ1-5; 7 nucleotides line up with TRBD1. CDR1 and CDR2 (germline): SGHKS, YYEKEE (reference sequence). V was pared by 4 bases and J by 2 bases, with 3 bases of the junction left unmatched. The CDR3 contains 14 residues. In DNA, the CDR3 is TGTGCCAGCAGCCTCACAGGGGGCAATCAGCCCCAGCATTTT. It is translated as CASSLTGGNQPQHF.

The chain carries TRBV25-1 and TRBJ2-1; a possible D gene is TRBD2 (5 bases). The CDR3 contains 16 residues. Germline V gives CDR1 MGHDK, CDR2 SYGVNS. The CDR3 loop reads CARYFSVLSSYNEQFF. CDR3 nucleotides: TGTGCACGATACTTTAGCGTTCTAAGCTCCTACAATGAGCAGTTCTTC.

The chain employs TRBV7-9 and TRBJ1-1; D gene uncertain. The CDR3 totals 16 residues. Per germline, CDR1 SEHNR and CDR2 FQNEAQ (reference sequence). Trimming pared 3 bases from V and 1 base from J, leaving 15 bases between. The CDR3 loop is CASSFRSPNGNTEAFF. In DNA, the CDR3 is TGTGCCAGCAGCTTCCGATCCCCCAACGGGAACACTGAAGCTTTCTTT.

This chain uses TRBV5-1 with TRBJ1-5; no firm D call. The CDR3 runs to 15 residues. CDR1 and CDR2 from the germline V gene are SGHRS and YFSETQ. V was shortened by 1 base and J by 0 bases, with 8 bases between the two germline ends. CDR3 in amino acids: CASSLYGDSNQPQHF. DNA for the CDR3: TGCGCCAGCAGCTTGTACGGGGATAGCAATCAGCCCCAGCATTTT.

The chain uses TRBV28 and TRBJ1-3; D is possibly TRBD1 (5 bases). There are 12 residues in the CDR3. Trimming took off 5 bases at V and 3 bases at J, with 5 bases between the two ends. Germline V CDR1 and CDR2: MDHEN, SYDVKM. The DNA for the CDR3 is TGTGCCAGCAGTCAGGGTGGAAACACCATATATTTT. It translates to CASSQGGNTIYF.

The rearrangement links TRBV6-5 to TRBJ2-1, with D possibly being TRBD2 (7 bases). The germline V and J ends were trimmed by 0 bases and 9 bases, with 15 bases remaining between them. CDR3 length: 15 residues. CDR1 is MNHEY, CDR2 SVGAGI, per germline. CDR3 nucleotide sequence: TGTGCCAGCAGTTACTCGAATAGGGGGGGAGGTGAGCAGTTCTTC. It codes for CASSYSNRGGGEQFF.

The rearrangement uses TRBV7-2 and TRBJ2-5; D gene unclear. V dropped 1 base and J dropped 1 base, with 13 bases sitting between them. The CDR3 loop spans 16 amino acids. CDR1 and CDR2 (germline): SGHTA, FQGNSA. The CDR3 DNA reads as TGTGCCAGCAGCTTAGGCCCCCCCCCTAGCCAAGAGACCCAGTACTTC. It specifies CASSLGPPPSQETQYF. Variable domain in full (rest from reference TRBV7-2 and TRBJ2-5): GAGVSQSPSNKVTEKGKDVELRCDPISGHTALYWYRQSLGQGLEFLIYFQGNSAPDKSGLPSDRFSAERTGGSVSTLTIQRTQQEDSAVYLCASSLGPPPSQETQYFGPGTRLLVL.

The gene calls are TRBV3-1 (or the pseudogene TRBV3-2) and TRBJ2-1; weak D call: TRBD2 (5 bases). Germline loops: CDR1 LGHDT, CDR2 YNNKEL (reference sequence). The CDR3 totals 16 residues. The ends were cut back, 0 bases at V and 3 bases at J, with 12 bases in the middle. As DNA, the CDR3 is TGTGCCAGCAGCCAAGATACAGCGGCGATCTACAATGAGCAGTTCTTC. It specifies CASSQDTAAIYNEQFF.

This clone was seen a single time. This sequence joins TRBV6-5 and TRBJ1-4; D not resolved. The CDR3 has 14 residues. Trimming left V 6 bases short and J 8 bases short, with 16 bases between. Germline CDR1 is MNHEY and CDR2 is SVGAGI. The CDR3 DNA reads as TGTGCCAGCAGCCAGACTCCTAATGTGGAAAAACTGTTTTTT. It translates to CASSQTPNVEKLFF.

V usage is TRBV7-9 and J usage is TRBJ2-3, with D maybe TRBD2 (5 bases). The V and J ends lost 1 base and 0 bases respectively, with 8 bases between them. The CDR3 is 15 residues long. Germline CDR1 reads SEHNR; CDR2 reads FQNEAQ (reference sequence). This chain's CDR3 is CASSLGEFSTDTQYF. For the CDR3, the DNA is TGTGCCAGCAGCTTAGGGGAGTTTAGCACAGATACGCAGTATTTT.

The chain employs TRBV12-3 or TRBV12-4 and TRBJ1-1; perhaps TRBD1 as D (5 bases). This CDR3 comprises 13 residues. V lost 10 bases and J lost 1, with 13 bases in between. CDR3 residues: CATTWGGNTEAFF. As DNA, the CDR3 is TGTGCCACTACGTGGGGGGGGAACACTGAAGCTTTCTTT.

The rearrangement uses TRBV27 and TRBJ2-3; D may be TRBD2 (6 bases). Germline assignment: CDR1 MNHEY and CDR2 SMNVEV (reference sequence). The V and J ends lost 5 bases and 5 bases respectively, with 23 bases between them. The CDR3 totals 17 residues. The chain's CDR3 is CASSTDPAGYTGDTQYF. The CDR3 DNA is TGTGCCAGCAGTACTGACCCGGCGGGGTATACGGGAGATACGCAGTATTTT.

The chain has TRBV5-6 and TRBJ2-7; D may be TRBD1 (6 bases). CDR3 length equals 12 residues. The germline V and J ends were trimmed by 1 base and 6 bases, with 8 bases remaining between them. The germline V gene has CDR1 SGHDT and CDR2 YYEEEE. CDR3: CASSLTGSEQYF. The CDR3 region has the DNA TGTGCCAGCAGCTTGACAGGGTCCGAGCAGTACTTC. Variable domain in full (rest from reference TRBV5-6 and TRBJ2-7): DAGVTQSPTHLIKTRGQQVTLRCSPKSGHDTVSWYQQALGQGPQFIFQYYEEEERQRGNFPDRFSGHQFPNYSSELNVNALLLGDSALYLCASSLTGSEQYFGPGTRLTVT.

The V gene is TRBV28, the J gene TRBJ2-7; 7 bases line up with TRBD1. CDR3 length: 14 amino acids. Germline-derived CDR1 and CDR2 are MDHEN and SYDVKM. V shed 7 bases, J shed 6 bases, and the junction held 12 bases outside the gene matches. The CDR3 is CASTGTVRSGEQYF. The CDR3 DNA reads as TGTGCCAGCACCGGGACAGTACGAAGCGGCGAGCAGTACTTC.

Comment on this clone: At one end, the junction sequence differs from germline, possibly due to a read error. This chain links TRBV12-3 or TRBV12-4 with TRBJ2-4; TRBD1 agrees at 7 bases. The length of the CDR3 is 11 residues. The CDR3 coding sequence is TGTGCCAGCAGTTTGAGGGGGCAGCACAACTTC. Translated, it gives CASSLRGQHNF.

J is TRBJ2-7 and V is TRBV18; D gene uncertain. There are 16 residues in the CDR3. Germline V gene sequence: CDR1 KGHSH, CDR2 LQKENI. Trimming shortened V by 2 bases and J by 2 bases, and 16 bases separated the two germline ends. The CDR3 nucleotides are TGTGCCAGCTCACCATTTAGCAGCCTAGAGACCTACGAGCAGTACTTC. Translated: CASSPFSSLETYEQYF.

The V call is TRBV7-2, the J call TRBJ2-3; 14 bases line up with TRBD2. After removal of 4 bases from V and 0 bases from J, the junction contained 9 bases not matched to a gene. This CDR3 spans 19 amino acids. Germline CDR1 reads SGHTA; CDR2 reads FQGNSA. As DNA, the CDR3 is TGTGCCAGCAGCTACCACCGGACTAGCGGGAGGTATAGCACAGATACGCAGTATTTT. It specifies CASSYHRTSGRYSTDTQYF.

The genes are TRBV10-1 and TRBJ1-1; no clear D gene. The V end lost 4 bases, the J end lost 11 bases, and 14 bases lay between the germline ends. Germline V gene lookup returns CDR1 WNHNN and CDR2 SYGVQD (reference sequence). This CDR3 has 12 amino acids. The CDR3 loop reads CASSGTPPVAFF. The DNA for the CDR3 is TGCGCCAGCAGTGGAACCCCTCCGGTGGCTTTCTTT.

The CDR3 DNA sequence: TGTGCCAGCAGCGGAGGGGCGTATGACAATGAGCAGTTCTTC. It yields the protein CASSGGAYDNEQFF. The chain couples TRBV7-9 to TRBJ2-1, with D possibly matching TRBD2 (6 bases). The CDR3 contains 14 residues. The germline V gene encodes CDR1 SEHNR and CDR2 FQNEAQ (reference sequence). V shed 5 bases and J shed 5 bases, with 13 bases lying between them.

The count of this clone is one. The chain uses TRBV28 and TRBJ2-1, with 9 positions matching TRBD2. Germline-derived CDR1 and CDR2 are MDHEN and SYDVKM. Trimming removed 8 bases from V and 0 bases from J; junction bases left unmatched: 5. The CDR3 is 15 amino acids. CDR3 DNA sequence: TGTGCCAGCCTTAGCGGGAGTGCCTCCTACAATGAGCAGTTCTTC. It specifies CASLSGSASYNEQFF.

This sequence joins TRBV3-1 (or the pseudogene TRBV3-2) and TRBJ1-5; D is ambiguous. Germline loops: CDR1 LGHDT, CDR2 YNNKEL (reference sequence). Trimming pared 2 bases from V and 6 bases from J, leaving 5 bases between. The CDR3 sequence is 12 residues long. CDR3 loop: CASSQTGQPQHF. The CDR3 region has the DNA TGTGCCAGCAGCCAAACGGGTCAGCCCCAGCATTTT.